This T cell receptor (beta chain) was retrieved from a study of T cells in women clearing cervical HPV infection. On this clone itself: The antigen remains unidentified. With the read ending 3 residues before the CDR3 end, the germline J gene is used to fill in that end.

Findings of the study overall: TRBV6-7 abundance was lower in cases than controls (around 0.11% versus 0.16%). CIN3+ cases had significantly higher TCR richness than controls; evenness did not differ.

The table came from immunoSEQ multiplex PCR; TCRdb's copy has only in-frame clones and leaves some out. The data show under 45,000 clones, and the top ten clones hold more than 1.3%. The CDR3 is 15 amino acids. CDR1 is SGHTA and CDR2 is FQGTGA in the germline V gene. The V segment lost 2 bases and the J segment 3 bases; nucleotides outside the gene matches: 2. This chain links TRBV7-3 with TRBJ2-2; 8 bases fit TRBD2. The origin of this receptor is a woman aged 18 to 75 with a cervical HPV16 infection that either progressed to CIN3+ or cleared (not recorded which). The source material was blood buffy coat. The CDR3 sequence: CASSLEAGDTGELFF. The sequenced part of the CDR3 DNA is TGTGCCAGCAGCTTAGAAGCGGGGGACACCGGGGAG.